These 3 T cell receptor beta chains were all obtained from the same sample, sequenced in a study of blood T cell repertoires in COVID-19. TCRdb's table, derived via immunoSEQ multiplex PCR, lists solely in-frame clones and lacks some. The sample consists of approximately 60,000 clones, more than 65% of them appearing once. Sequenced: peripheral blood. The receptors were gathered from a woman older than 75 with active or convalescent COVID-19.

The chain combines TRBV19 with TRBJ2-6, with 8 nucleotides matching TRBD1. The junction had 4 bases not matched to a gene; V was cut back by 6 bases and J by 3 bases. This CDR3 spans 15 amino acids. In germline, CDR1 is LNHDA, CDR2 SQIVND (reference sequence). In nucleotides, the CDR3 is TGTGCCAGTAGAAAGACAGGGGATGGGGCCAACGTCCTGACTTTC. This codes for CASRKTGDGANVLTF.

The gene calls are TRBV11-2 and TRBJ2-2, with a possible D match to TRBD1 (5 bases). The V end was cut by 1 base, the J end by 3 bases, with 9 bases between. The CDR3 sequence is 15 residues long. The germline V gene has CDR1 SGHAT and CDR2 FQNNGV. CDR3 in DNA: TGTGCCAGCAGCTTAGGAGGACACTACACCGGGGAGCTGTTTTTT. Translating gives CASSLGGHYTGELFF.

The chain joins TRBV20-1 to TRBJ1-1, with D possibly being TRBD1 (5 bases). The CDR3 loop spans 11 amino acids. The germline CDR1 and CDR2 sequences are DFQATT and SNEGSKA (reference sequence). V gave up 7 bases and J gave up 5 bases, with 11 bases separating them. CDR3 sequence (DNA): TGCAGTGTCGGGGCGGGAACTGAAGCTTTCTTT. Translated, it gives CSVGAGTEAFF.